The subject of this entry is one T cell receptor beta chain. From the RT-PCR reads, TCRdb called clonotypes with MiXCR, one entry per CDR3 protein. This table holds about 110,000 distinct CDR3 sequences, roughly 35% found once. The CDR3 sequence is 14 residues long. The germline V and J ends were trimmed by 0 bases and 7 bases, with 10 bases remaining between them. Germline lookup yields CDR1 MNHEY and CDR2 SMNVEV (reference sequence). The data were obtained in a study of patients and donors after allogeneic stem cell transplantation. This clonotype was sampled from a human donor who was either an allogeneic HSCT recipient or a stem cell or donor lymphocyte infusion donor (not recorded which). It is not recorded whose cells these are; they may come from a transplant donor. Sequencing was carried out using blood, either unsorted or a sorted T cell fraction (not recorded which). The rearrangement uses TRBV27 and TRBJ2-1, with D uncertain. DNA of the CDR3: TGTGCCAGCAGTTTATCTCCTAGTGCTAATGAGCAGTTCTTC. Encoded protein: CASSLSPSANEQFF.